The 24 T cell receptor beta chains in this list originate from one sample, sequenced in a study of T cells in Graves' hyperthyroidism and ophthalmopathy. Template material for amplifying TCR beta CDR3 regions consisted of RNA transcripts. The HTBI set primed first-round TCR CDR3 RT-PCR. TCRdb analysed the multiplex PCR reads with MiXCR anew, one entry per CDR3 protein. The data hold 370,000 or so distinct CDR3 sequences, with around 16% observed a single time. The sequenced sample was blood. These receptors came from a young woman with Graves' hyperthyroidism that later progressed to Graves' ophthalmopathy.

This clonotype was detected many times. The V gene is TRBV4-1, the J gene TRBJ2-7, with 11 bases identical to TRBD2. V gave up 4 bases and J gave up 6 bases; unmatched junction bases: 5. The length of the CDR3 is 14 residues. CDR1 is MGHRA and CDR2 is YSYEKL in the germline V gene. CDR3 DNA sequence: TGCGCCAGCAGCCTTGGGACTAGCGGAACCGAGCAGTACTTC. Its protein is CASSLGTSGTEQYF.

At least ten counts were recorded for this clonotype. This chain uses TRBV19 with TRBJ2-7, with a possible D match to TRBD1 (5 bases). CDR3 length: 13 amino acids. Germline V gene sequence: CDR1 LNHDA, CDR2 SQIVND (reference sequence). V lost 5 bases and J 3 bases, leaving 11 bases between the germline ends. CDR3: CASSATGNYEQYF. CDR3 DNA: TGTGCCAGTAGTGCCACAGGAAACTACGAGCAGTACTTC. Full variable domain (rest looked up from reference TRBV19 and TRBJ2-7): DGGITQSPKYLFRKEGQNVTLSCEQNLNHDAMYWYRQDPGQGLRLIYYSQIVNDFQKGDIAEGYSVSREKKESFPLTVTSAQKNPTAFYLCASSATGNYEQYFGPGTRLTVT.

Remarks on this clonotype: This may stem from a read error, because a much larger clone lies one nucleotide away. This chain uses TRBV2 with TRBJ2-2, with unresolved D. Looked up from germline, CDR1 is SNHLY and CDR2 is FYNNEI. V dropped 7 bases and J dropped 6 bases, with 12 bases sitting between them. The CDR3 totals 13 residues. Written as DNA, the CDR3 is TGTGCCAGCAACGCAGATGGGGCCGGGGAGCTGTTTTTT. Protein sequence: CASNADGAGELFF.

V and J are TRBV27 and TRBJ2-2; D possibly uses TRBD1 or TRBD2 (5 bases each). V lost 6 bases to trimming and J lost 1 base, with 15 bases between them. CDR1 is MNHEY and CDR2 is SMNVEV in the germline V gene (reference sequence). This CDR3 has 16 residues. CDR3 sequence (DNA): TGTGCCAGCAGCCTTGTGGGACGGGAGAACACCGGGGAGCTGTTTTTT. Translating it yields CASSLVGRENTGELFF.

The V gene is TRBV9, the J gene TRBJ1-3; perhaps TRBD1 as D (5 bases). V was pared by 0 bases and J by 0 bases, with 7 bases between. Germline V gene lookup returns CDR1 SGDLS and CDR2 YYNGEE. This CDR3 spans 15 amino acids. DNA of the CDR3: TGTGCCAGCAGCGTAGAAGGACACTCTGGAAACACCATATATTTT. This codes for CASSVEGHSGNTIYF.

This clonotype has more than one count but fewer than ten. The chain couples TRBV7-2 to TRBJ2-4, with D possibly TRBD1 on 5 matching bases. The CDR3 loop spans 16 amino acids. Germline V lookup: CDR1 SGHTA, CDR2 FQGNSA. Trimming removed 4 bases at V and 0 bases at J, with 13 bases between. CDR3 amino acids: CASSSPPQGAKNIQYF. DNA of the CDR3: TGTGCCAGCAGCTCCCCGCCCCAGGGAGCCAAAAACATTCAGTACTTC.

The rearrangement joins TRBV6-1 to TRBJ1-1; D ambiguous. Germline loops: CDR1 MNHNS, CDR2 SASEGT. Trimming removed 7 bases at V and 1 base at J, with 10 bases between. CDR3 size: 13 residues. CDR3 protein: CASTKRENTEAFF. CDR3 coding DNA: TGTGCCAGCACCAAACGGGAGAACACTGAAGCTTTCTTT.

This clonotype came up a few times. The rearrangement links TRBV4-3 to TRBJ2-1; D gene unclear. The germline gives CDR1 LGHNA, CDR2 YSLEER. This CDR3 comprises 14 residues. The V gene lost 4 bases and the J gene lost 6 bases, with 13 bases spanning the gap. The CDR3 DNA reads as TGCGCCAGCAGCCCAAACCCCTGGGGCAATGAGCAGTTCTTC. Translated, it gives CASSPNPWGNEQFF.

The chain couples TRBV6-4 to TRBJ2-2; 8 bases are a match to TRBD1. V shed 0 bases, J shed 5 bases, and the junction held 5 bases outside the gene matches. Germline V gene sequence: CDR1 MRHNA, CDR2 SNTAGT. The CDR3 contains 16 residues. CDR3 nucleotide sequence: TGTGCCAGCAGTGACTCTGGACAGGGATTTACCGGGGAGCTGTTTTTT. Its protein product is CASSDSGQGFTGELFF.

This clonotype has a count of ten or more. This chain joins TRBV27 and TRBJ2-7, with 7 nucleotides matching TRBD1. CDR1 is MNHEY, CDR2 SMNVEV, per germline (reference sequence). Trimming removed 4 bases from V and 6 bases from J; junction bases left unmatched: 9. There are 14 residues in the CDR3. The CDR3 reads CASSSRDSGGEQYF. In DNA, the CDR3 is TGTGCCAGCAGTTCCCGGGACAGTGGTGGCGAGCAGTACTTC.

This clonotype showed up many times. The rearrangement links TRBV28 to TRBJ2-3; TRBD2 aligns across 11 bases. This CDR3 has 16 residues. Germline V gene lookup returns CDR1 MDHEN and CDR2 SYDVKM. With 3 bases clipped from V and 1 base from J, the junction kept 3 bases outside the gene matches. The CDR3 DNA sequence: TGTGCCAGCAGTTTCGGGGGACTAGCGGGCACAGATACGCAGTATTTT. As protein: CASSFGGLAGTDTQYF.

A few counts support this clonotype. The chain uses TRBV5-1 and TRBJ2-1; 10 bases align to TRBD2. The CDR3 length is 17 residues. The germline CDR1 and CDR2 sequences are SGHRS and YFSETQ. Trimming cost V 2 bases and J 6 bases; bases outside gene matches: 11. In DNA form, the CDR3 reads TGCGCCAGCAGCTTCTTGACTAGCGGGTCCCTCATCAATGAGCAGTTCTTC. This translates into CASSFLTSGSLINEQFF.

This clonotype was counted ten times or more. The rearrangement links TRBV7-2 to TRBJ2-1; the D call may be TRBD1 or TRBD2 (5 bases each). Germline loops: CDR1 SGHTA, CDR2 FQGNSA. Trimming cost V 6 bases and J 4 bases, with 13 bases left between them. The CDR3 loop spans 14 amino acids. The CDR3: CASSFGALYNEQFF. CDR3 nucleotide sequence: TGTGCCAGCAGTTTCGGGGCTCTTTACAATGAGCAGTTCTTC.

As regards this clonotype: Given a much more abundant clone one base away, this may be a read error. The chain uses TRBV19 and TRBJ2-1; 7 positions match TRBD2. Gene TRBJ2-7 matches the end of the DNA better, so the J call may be wrong. The CDR3 contains 16 residues. Germline CDR1 is LNHDA and CDR2 is SQIVND (reference sequence). CDR3 region: CASSIVLAEENNEQYF. The CDR3 bases are TGTGCCAGTAGTATAGTTCTAGCGGAGGAAAACAATGAGCAGTACTTC.

This clonotype was observed a handful of times. The chain is built from TRBV29-1 and TRBJ2-7, with a tentative D call TRBD2 (7 bases). CDR3 length: 14 amino acids. Germline V gene sequence: CDR1 SQVTM, CDR2 ANQGSEA. V was cut by 3 bases and J by 3 bases, with 15 bases left in between. CDR3 in DNA: TGCAGCGTTGAGACGGGGGGCAAAGTCTACGAGCAGTACTTC. Its translation is CSVETGGKVYEQYF.

This clonotype came up many times. The V gene is TRBV12-3 or TRBV12-4, the J gene TRBJ1-1; D is ambiguous. Trimming removed 3 bases from V and 1 base from J, with 6 bases in between. This CDR3 contains 13 residues. Here the CDR3 reads CASSFRRNTEAFF. The CDR3 DNA follows: TGTGCCAGCAGTTTCCGGAGGAACACTGAAGCTTTCTTT.

This clonotype has just a few counts. The chain couples TRBV7-6 to TRBJ2-1; D is unclear. CDR3 size: 14 residues. CDR1 and CDR2 (germline): SGHVS, FNYEAQ. Trimming stripped 7 bases from V and 6 bases from J, with 16 bases between. For the CDR3, the DNA is TGTGCCAGCAACAGCGCCCCTCTTAGCAATGAGCAGTTCTTC. It yields the protein CASNSAPLSNEQFF.

This clonotype has a count of ten or more. The chain employs TRBV11-2 and TRBJ1-1; D is undetermined. From germline, CDR1 is SGHAT and CDR2 FQNNGV. The CDR3 spans 13 residues. V gave up 5 bases and J gave up 5 bases, with 12 bases separating them. The CDR3 coding sequence is TGTGCCAGCAGCCCAAGGGTGGGGACTGAAGCTTTCTTT. Protein product: CASSPRVGTEAFF.

This clonotype was detected ten times or more. The chain links TRBV11-2 to TRBJ2-7; TRBD1 is a possible D gene (5 bases). Deletions cut 4 bases from V and 3 bases from J, with 22 bases between. Germline CDR1 and CDR2: SGHAT and FQNNGV. The CDR3 length is 17 residues. The CDR3 spells CASSSATGRVFGYEQYF. The CDR3 coding sequence is TGTGCCAGCAGCTCGGCCACTGGCAGGGTTTTTGGCTACGAGCAGTACTTC.

The table lists this clonotype with a few counts. The rearrangement joins TRBV6-1 to TRBJ1-5; 8 positions match TRBD1. Per germline, CDR1 MNHNS and CDR2 SASEGT. The CDR3 contains 13 residues. V was pared by 6 bases and J by 5 bases, with 3 bases of the junction left unmatched. CDR3 loop: CASRIQGDQPQHF. The CDR3 bases are TGTGCCAGCAGAATACAGGGGGATCAGCCCCAGCATTTT.

V and J are TRBV7-3 and TRBJ2-1, with TRBD1 matching 7 bases. The V gene's germline CDR1 is SGHTA and CDR2 FQGTGA. J gave up 8 bases and V 3 bases, and 7 bases lay outside the gene matches. The CDR3 has 14 residues. CDR3 coding DNA: TGTGCCAGCAGCTTGGGGGACAGATACGATGAGCAGTTCTTC. This translates into CASSLGDRYDEQFF.

The gene calls are TRBV2 and TRBJ1-1; 10 positions agree with TRBD1. The trim removed 9 bases at V and 9 bases at J, leaving 7 bases unmatched. The CDR3 has 12 amino acids. The V gene's germline CDR1 is SNHLY and CDR2 FYNNEI. CDR3 protein: CARVGQGDQAFF. As DNA, the CDR3 is TGTGCCAGGGTTGGACAGGGGGACCAAGCTTTCTTT. The full variable domain, with the rest looked up from reference TRBV2 and TRBJ1-1, is EPEVTQTPSHQVTQMGQEVILRCVPISNHLYFYWYRQILGQKVEFLVSFYNNEISEKSEIFDDQFSVERPDGSNFTLKIRSTKLEDSAMYFCARVGQGDQAFFGQGTRLTVV.

With respect to this clonotype: A read error is likely, as this CDR3 ends without the conserved phenylalanine or tryptophan. The chain has TRBV29-1 and TRBJ2-7; D might be TRBD1 (5 bases). Germline CDR1 reads SQVTM; CDR2 reads ANQGSEA. Trimming removed 3 bases from V and 2 bases from J, with 11 bases in between. The CDR3 is 13 residues long. CDR3 sequence reads: CSVESTATYEQYL. The DNA of the CDR3 is TGCAGCGTTGAGTCGACAGCGACCTACGAGCAGTACCTC.

This chain joins TRBV25-1 and TRBJ2-1; no clear D. CDR3 length: 12 amino acids. The ends were cut back, 3 bases at V and 10 bases at J, with 10 bases in the middle. Germline V lookup: CDR1 MGHDK, CDR2 SYGVNS. CDR3 loop: CASSDFMDEQFF. DNA for the CDR3: TGTGCCAGCAGTGACTTTATGGACGAGCAGTTCTTC.